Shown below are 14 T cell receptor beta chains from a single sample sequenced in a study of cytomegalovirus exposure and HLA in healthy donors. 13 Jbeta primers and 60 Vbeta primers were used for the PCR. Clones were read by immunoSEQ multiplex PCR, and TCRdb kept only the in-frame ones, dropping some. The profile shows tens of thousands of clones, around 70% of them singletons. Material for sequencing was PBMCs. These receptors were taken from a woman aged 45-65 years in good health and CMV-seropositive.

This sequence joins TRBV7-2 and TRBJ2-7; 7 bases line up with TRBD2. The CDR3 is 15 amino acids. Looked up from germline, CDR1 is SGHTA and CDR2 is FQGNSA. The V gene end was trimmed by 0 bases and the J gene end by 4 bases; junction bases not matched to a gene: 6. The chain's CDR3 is CASSLASGMIYEQYF. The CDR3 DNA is TGTGCCAGCAGCTTAGCGAGCGGGATGATTTACGAGCAGTACTTC.

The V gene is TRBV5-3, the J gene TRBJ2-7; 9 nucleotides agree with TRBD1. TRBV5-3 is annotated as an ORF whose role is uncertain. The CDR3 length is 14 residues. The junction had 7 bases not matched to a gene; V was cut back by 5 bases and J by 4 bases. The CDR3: CARRVRQGGYEQYF. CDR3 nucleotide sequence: TGTGCCAGAAGGGTTAGACAGGGGGGGTACGAGCAGTACTTC.

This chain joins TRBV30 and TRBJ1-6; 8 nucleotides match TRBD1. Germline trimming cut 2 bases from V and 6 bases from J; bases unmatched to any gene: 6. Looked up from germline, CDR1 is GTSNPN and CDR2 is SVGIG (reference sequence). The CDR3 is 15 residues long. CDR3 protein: CAWSQGASSNSPLHF. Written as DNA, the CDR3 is TGTGCCTGGAGTCAGGGGGCGAGTTCTAATTCACCCCTCCACTTT.

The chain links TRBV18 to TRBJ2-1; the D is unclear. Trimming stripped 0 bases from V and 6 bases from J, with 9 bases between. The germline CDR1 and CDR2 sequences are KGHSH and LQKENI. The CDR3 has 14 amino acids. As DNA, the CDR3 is TGTGCCAGCTCACCACCCGTCGGTTCCAATGAGCAGTTCTTC. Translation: CASSPPVGSNEQFF.

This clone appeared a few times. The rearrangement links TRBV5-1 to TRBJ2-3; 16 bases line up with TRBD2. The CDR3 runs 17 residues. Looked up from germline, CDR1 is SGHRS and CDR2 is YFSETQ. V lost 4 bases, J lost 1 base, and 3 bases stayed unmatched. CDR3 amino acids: CASSPGLAGGGTDTQYF. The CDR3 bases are TGCGCCAGCAGCCCGGGACTAGCGGGAGGGGGCACAGATACGCAGTATTTT. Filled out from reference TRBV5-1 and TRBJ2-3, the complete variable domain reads KAGVTQTPRYLIKTRGQQVTLSCSPISGHRSVSWYQQTPGQGLQFLFEYFSETQRNKGNFPGRFSGRQFSNSRSEMNVSTLELGDSALYLCASSPGLAGGGTDTQYFGPGTRLTVL.

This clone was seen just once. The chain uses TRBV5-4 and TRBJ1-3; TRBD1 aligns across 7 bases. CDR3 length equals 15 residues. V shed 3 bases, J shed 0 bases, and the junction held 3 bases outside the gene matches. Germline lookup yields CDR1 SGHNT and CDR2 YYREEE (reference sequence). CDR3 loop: CASSWQGDSGNTIYF. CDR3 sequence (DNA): TGTGCCAGCAGCTGGCAGGGGGACTCTGGAAACACCATATATTTT. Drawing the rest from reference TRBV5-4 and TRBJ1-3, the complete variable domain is ETGVTQSPTHLIKTRGQQVTLRCSSQSGHNTVSWYQQALGQGPQFIFQYYREEENGRGNFPPRFSGLQFPNYSSELNVNALELDDSALYLCASSWQGDSGNTIYFGEGSWLTVV.

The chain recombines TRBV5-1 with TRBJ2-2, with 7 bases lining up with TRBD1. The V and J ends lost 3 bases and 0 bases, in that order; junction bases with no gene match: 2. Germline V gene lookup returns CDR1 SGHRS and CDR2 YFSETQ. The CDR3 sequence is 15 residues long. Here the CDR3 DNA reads TGCGCCAGCAGCTGGGACAGACCGAACACCGGGGAGCTGTTTTTT. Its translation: CASSWDRPNTGELFF.

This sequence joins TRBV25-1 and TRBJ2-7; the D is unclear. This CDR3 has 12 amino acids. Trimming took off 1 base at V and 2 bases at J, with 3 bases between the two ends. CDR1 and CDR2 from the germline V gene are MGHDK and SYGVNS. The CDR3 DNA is TGTGCCAGCAGTGAATCTGCCTACGAGCAGTACTTC. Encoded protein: CASSESAYEQYF.

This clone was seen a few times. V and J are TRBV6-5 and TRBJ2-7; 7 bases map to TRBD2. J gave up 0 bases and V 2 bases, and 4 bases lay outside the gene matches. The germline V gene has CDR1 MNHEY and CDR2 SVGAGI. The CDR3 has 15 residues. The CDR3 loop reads CASSYEAGSSYEQYF. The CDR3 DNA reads TGTGCCAGCAGTTACGAAGCGGGGAGCTCCTACGAGCAGTACTTC.

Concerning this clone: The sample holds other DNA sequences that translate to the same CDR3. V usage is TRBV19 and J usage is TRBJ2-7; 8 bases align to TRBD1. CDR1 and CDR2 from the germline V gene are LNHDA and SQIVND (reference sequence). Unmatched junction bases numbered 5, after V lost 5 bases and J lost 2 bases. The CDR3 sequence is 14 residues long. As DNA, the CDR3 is TGTGCCAGTAGTCTTGGGACAGGAGCCTACGAGCAGTACTTC. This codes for CASSLGTGAYEQYF.

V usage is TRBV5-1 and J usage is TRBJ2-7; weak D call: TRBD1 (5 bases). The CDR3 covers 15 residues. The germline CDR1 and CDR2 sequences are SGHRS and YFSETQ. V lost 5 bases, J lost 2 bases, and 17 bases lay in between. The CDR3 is CASSATADNPYEQYF. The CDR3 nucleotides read TGCGCCAGCAGTGCGACAGCAGATAACCCCTACGAGCAGTACTTC.

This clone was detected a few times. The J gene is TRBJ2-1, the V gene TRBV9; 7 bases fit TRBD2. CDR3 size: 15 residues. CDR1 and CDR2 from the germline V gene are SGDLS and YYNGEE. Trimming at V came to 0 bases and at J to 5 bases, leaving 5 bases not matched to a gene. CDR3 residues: CASSVGFGRNNEQFF. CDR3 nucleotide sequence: TGTGCCAGCAGCGTAGGTTTCGGGAGGAACAATGAGCAGTTCTTC.

This CDR3 reads CASSVSAGGAFETQYF. The CDR3 DNA sequence: TGTGCCAGCAGCGTATCGGCGGGGGGAGCTTTCGAGACCCAGTACTTC. V and J are TRBV7-7 and TRBJ2-5; 8 nucleotides align to TRBD2. The CDR3 has 16 amino acids. Germline V CDR1 and CDR2: SSHAT, FNYEAQ (reference sequence). V shed 5 bases, J shed 5 bases, and the junction held 13 bases outside the gene matches.

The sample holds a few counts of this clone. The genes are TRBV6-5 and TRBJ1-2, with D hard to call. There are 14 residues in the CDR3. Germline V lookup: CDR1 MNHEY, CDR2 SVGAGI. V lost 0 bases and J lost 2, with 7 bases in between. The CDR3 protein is CASSYSTANYGYTF. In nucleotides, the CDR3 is TGTGCCAGCAGTTACTCCACAGCAAACTATGGCTACACCTTC.